Reported below is one T cell receptor beta chain. Which antigen it targets is not known. No base quality information exists; no much larger clone differs at one position. V is cut by 2 bases and J by 8 bases, and the space between the germline ends is 17 bases. CDR1 and CDR2 were assigned from the germline V gene (reference sequence) as SGHNT and YYREEE. The CDR3 goes from the cysteine to the phenylalanine over 15 residues. The DNA shown is the 45-base CDR3, in frame from base 1. This sample was included in a study of siplizumab effects on memory and regulatory T cells (dated by TCRdb to about 2019). Study-level background: The study examined how the anti-CD2 antibody siplizumab affects alloreactive T-cell subsets in allogeneic mixed lymphocyte reactions built from human PBMCs. Study-level results and caveats: A naive or memory phenotype could not be assigned to roughly 75-95% of proliferating CD4+ or CD8+ clones. The cumulative frequency of alloreactive sequences traceable to unstimulated CD4+ memory T cells was significantly reduced by siplizumab. Greater diversity appeared to be present in unstimulated naive T cells than in memory T cells, and a substantial contribution to the alloresponse seemed to be made by naive cells. Sequences below about 10^-5 frequency were poorly captured, so only a minor fraction of alloreactive clones could be mapped to unstimulated subsets. No functional confirmation was obtained for the suppressive function of proliferating Tregs from siplizumab cultures. Of the alloreactive CD4+ clones that could be mapped, the Treg-derived share averaged about 70% with siplizumab compared with approximately 25% in control reactions.

TCRbeta CDR3 sequencing was performed on sorted unstimulated T cells and on proliferating T cells recovered from mixed lymphocyte reactions. Fresh whole blood from about eleven HLA-typed healthy donors served as the source for isolating PBMCs. To map where alloreactive clones came from, CD4+ non-regulatory T cells in the unstimulated state were FACS-sorted. Library generation was performed with the immunoSEQ multiplex PCR assay. Each sample had 90,000 to 100,000 TCR templates assayed by the deep sequencing platform. Genomic DNA extracted from sorted T cells was used for TCRbeta CDR3 sequencing. The study's processing was this. The R programming language was used for the clonal analysis of the TCRbeta CDR3 data. Alloreactive CD4+ and CD8+ clones were identified by comparing unstimulated samples to CFSE-low samples taken after the reaction. By matching sequences to the repertoires of sorted unstimulated Treg and non-Treg cells, each alloreactive CD4+ clone was assigned a regulatory or non-regulatory origin. Not all clones reach the TCRdb copy of this immuneACCESS table, which keeps in-frame sequences only. Checked studies attribute under half of the gap to unresolved V genes and leave the rest unexplained. The V and J calls and the clone size are those of that table, but D and trimming were determined from the DNA. For this sample there are approximately 120,000 clones; 93% appear just once. The ten largest make up under 0.2% of the sample.

The sequence came from a human donor in good health. The rearrangement joined TRBV5-4 to TRBJ2-1, and the D gene may be TRBD2, 6 bases matching. The sequenced material came from non-Treg CD4+ T cells sorted from blood. What the cell subset or site label conveys for this sample: FACS-sorted unstimulated CD4+ non-regulatory T cells. Here the CDR3 is given as CASSFPGLSQDEQFF. The DNA is TGTGCCAGCAGCTTCCCAGGACTATCTCAGGATGAGCAGTTCTTC.